This T cell receptor (beta chain) comes out of a study of blood T cell repertoires in COVID-19. In the study overall: COVID-19 samples from acute and convalescent phases originated in the United States, Italy and Spain. In each case, the material was cDNA or gDNA derived from T cells, B-cell-depleted T cells, or PBMCs.

How the authors handled the data: Quantification of nucleated cells was approximated via reference gene primer amplification. Profiled with immunoSEQ multiplex PCR; TCRdb holds only in-frame clones, not every one. That table furnishes V, J and clone size, whereas the DNA furnished D and trimming. The table includes approximately 130,000 clones, 75% to 90% detected once. This TCR came from a woman in her 50s who had recovered from COVID-19. The specimen sequenced was peripheral blood.

The CDR3 spells CASRGRGQYNYGYTF. CDR3 nucleotides: TGTGCCAGCAGGGGGCGCGGACAGTATAACTATGGCTACACCTTC. The chain uses TRBV5-6 and TRBJ1-2; D perhaps matches TRBD1 (6 bases). This CDR3 has 15 amino acids. Trimming took 5 bases from V and 1 from J, leaving 15 bases between them. CDR1 SGHDT and CDR2 YYEEEE come from the germline V gene.